This T cell receptor (beta chain) was sequenced during a study of PD-1 blockade in classical Hodgkin lymphoma. On the study more broadly: Intravenous infusions of nivolumab 3 mg/kg reached patients every 2 weeks. Study findings and constraints: CD4+ TCR diversity, unlike CD8+, rose significantly by C4D1. Prior to therapy, complete responders displayed diversity much like that of newly diagnosed patients. Baseline TCR diversity was reportedly lower in newly diagnosed patients than healthy donors.

Germline V gives CDR1 LGHNA, CDR2 YSLEER. V shed 0 bases and J shed 10 bases, with 13 bases lying between them. The CDR3 is 15 amino acids. With regard to this clone: As yet, its antigen is unknown.

Every one of the patients relapsed after autologous stem cell transplantation (brentuximab vedotin exposure was variable). Assay used: immunoSEQ multiplex PCR; TCRdb lists only in-frame clones, some missing. The sample contains over 25,000 clones, approximately 70% of which appear only once. This TCR was recovered from a human donor with classical Hodgkin lymphoma. The specimen was peripheral blood mononuclear cells (PBMCs), collected before the second cycle of nivolumab. The V gene is TRBV4-3, the J gene TRBJ1-6; D not resolved. This chain's CDR3 is CASSQDPSVGSPLHF. For the CDR3, the DNA is TGCGCCAGCAGCCAAGATCCCTCAGTTGGCTCACCCCTCCACTTT.